These 31 T cell receptor beta chains originate from one sample sequenced in a study of CD8+CD57+ T cells in acquired aplastic anemia. Using genomic DNA as the template, TCR beta VDJ and CDR3 profiling was carried out. In TCRdb, the reads were re-called with MiXCR into one record per CDR3 protein. The table has 200,000 to 250,000 distinct CDR3 sequences, roughly 35% seen once. Sequenced sample: sorted CD4+, CD8+, or CD8+CD57+ T cells (not recorded which) from PBMCs. All receptors derive from a human donor in good health, serving as a control.

About this clonotype: A much larger clone is a single base away; this may be a read error. This chain connects TRBV5-1 to TRBJ1-2; D possibly corresponds to TRBD1 (5 bases). CDR3 length: 16 residues. Trimming pared 1 base from V and 3 bases from J, leaving 16 bases between. Germline V gene data show CDR1 as SGHRS and CDR2 as YFSETQ. CDR3 in DNA: TGCGCCAGCAGCTTGACGGGAGGACAAACTTACTATGGCTACACCTTC. Translating it yields CASSLTGGQTYYGYTF.

This clonotype was found many times. This chain uses TRBV2 with TRBJ1-1; D might be TRBD1 (5 bases). The V end lost 6 bases, the J end lost 7 bases, and 15 bases lay between the germline ends. Germline V lookup: CDR1 SNHLY, CDR2 FYNNEI. The CDR3 sequence is 13 residues long. Written as DNA, the CDR3 is TGTGCCAGCAGGAGAGGGGTGACAGATGAAGCTTTCTTT. Translating gives CASRRGVTDEAFF.

Worth noting for this clonotype: A read error is possible here, since a much larger clone lies one base away. This rearrangement joins TRBV10-3 to TRBJ1-6; D not certain. The CDR3 runs 12 residues. Germline-derived CDR1 and CDR2 are ENHRY and SYGVKD. CDR3 nucleotide sequence: TGTGCCAGCAGCCGGGATCATTCATCCCTCCACTTT. Translated: CASSRDHSSLHF.

J is TRBJ1-6 and V is TRBV2; TRBD1 is a possible D gene (5 bases). The CDR3 is made up of 14 amino acids. Trimming shortened V by 6 bases and J by 3 bases, and 9 bases separated the two germline ends. CDR1 SNHLY and CDR2 FYNNEI come from the germline V gene. The DNA of the CDR3 is TGTGCCAGCAGCCTGGGGCTCTATAATTCACCCCTCCACTTT. As protein: CASSLGLYNSPLHF.

The genes are TRBV15 and TRBJ2-2, with a tentative D call TRBD1 (6 bases). The V and J ends lost 0 bases and 2 bases respectively, with 7 bases between them. Per the germline V gene, CDR1 is LNHNV and CDR2 is YYDKDF (reference sequence). There are 15 residues in the CDR3. In DNA, the CDR3 is TGTGCCACCAGCAGAGAGGGACACAACACCGGGGAGCTGTTTTTT. It specifies CATSREGHNTGELFF. Filled out from reference TRBV15 and TRBJ2-2, the complete variable domain reads DAMVIQNPRYQVTQFGKPVTLSCSQTLNHNVMYWYQQKSSQAPKLLFHYYDKDFNNEADTPDNFQSRRPNTSFCFLDIRSPGLGDTAMYLCATSREGHNTGELFFGEGSRLTVL.

In this sample, this clonotype turned up a few times. This sequence joins TRBV6-1 and TRBJ2-7, with 7 bases fitting TRBD2. The V gene end was trimmed by 7 bases and the J gene end by 2 bases; junction bases not matched to a gene: 11. The CDR3 runs to 15 residues. Germline CDR1 and CDR2: MNHNS and SASEGT. CDR3: CASIPSGGSPYEQYF. Written as DNA, the CDR3 is TGTGCCAGCATCCCCTCCGGGGGGAGTCCCTACGAGCAGTACTTC.

Details on this clonotype: A much larger clone differs by one base, so this may be a read error. This is likely a read error, given that the CDR3 carries no conserved phenylalanine or tryptophan at its end. The chain is built from TRBV19 and TRBJ1-1; TRBD1 aligns across 7 bases. V was pared by 5 bases and J by 3 bases, with 9 bases of the junction left unmatched. Looked up from germline, CDR1 is LNHDA and CDR2 is SQIVND (reference sequence). The CDR3 contains 15 residues. CDR3 protein: CASSGRGQPYTEAFS. CDR3 DNA: TGTGCCAGTAGTGGCAGGGGACAGCCGTACACTGAAGCTTTCTCT.

The chain uses TRBV5-1 and TRBJ2-7; D unresolved. There are 15 residues in the CDR3. CDR1 is SGHRS and CDR2 is YFSETQ in the germline V gene. Trimming cost V 3 bases and J 4 bases, with 17 bases left between them. In DNA form, the CDR3 reads TGCGCCAGCAGCTACAAGACGCCGGCCCAATACGAGCAGTACTTC. This codes for CASSYKTPAQYEQYF.

The gene calls are TRBV5-6 and TRBJ1-1; a weak D match, TRBD1 (5 bases). Germline-derived CDR1 and CDR2 are SGHDT and YYEEEE. The V end was cut by 2 bases, the J end by 3 bases, with 11 bases between. The CDR3 has 14 residues. CDR3 coding DNA: TGTGCCAGCAGCTTCGGCTTGGGGGACACTGAAGCTTTCTTT. Translated, it gives CASSFGLGDTEAFF.

Many counts were recorded for this clonotype. The gene calls are TRBV20-1 and TRBJ2-7; TRBD2 agrees at 9 bases. Germline V gene sequence: CDR1 DFQATT, CDR2 SNEGSKA (reference sequence). With V trimmed by 5 bases and J by 3 bases, 11 bases remained unmatched. CDR3 length: 15 amino acids. The CDR3 region is CSASSNGGRGYEQYF. The CDR3, as DNA: TGCAGTGCTTCTTCCAACGGCGGGAGGGGCTACGAGCAGTACTTC.

With respect to this clonotype: A much larger clone differs by one base, so this may be a read error. The rearrangement uses TRBV7-2 and TRBJ1-1; no firm D call. Germline lookup yields CDR1 SGHTA and CDR2 FQGNSA. CDR3 length: 13 residues. V was pared by 1 base and J by 4 bases, with 7 bases between. CDR3 in amino acids: CASSLGVRTEAFF. The CDR3 nucleotides are TGTGCCAGCAGCTTAGGGGTACGCACTGAAGCTTTCTTT.

The CDR3 DNA follows: TGTGCCAGCAGCTCCGCCCCCACTAGCGGGAGCAGTGAGCAGTACTTC. It is translated as CASSSAPTSGSSEQYF. The V and J genes are TRBV11-1 and TRBJ2-7; TRBD2 agrees at 11 bases. Germline lookup yields CDR1 SGHAT and CDR2 FQDESV (reference sequence). This CDR3 contains 16 residues. The V gene end was trimmed by 4 bases and the J gene end by 7 bases; junction bases not matched to a gene: 12.

The chain uses TRBV27 and TRBJ2-7; D not certain. The CDR3 spans 17 residues. Germline values: CDR1 MNHEY, CDR2 SMNVEV (reference sequence). V lost 6 bases, J lost 0 bases, and 21 bases lay in between. CDR3 sequence (DNA): TGTGCCAGCAGCCCCGATTTAGGGTCGACGAGCTCCTACGAGCAGTACTTC. This sequence encodes CASSPDLGSTSSYEQYF.

This clonotype has just a few counts. The chain links TRBV3-1 to TRBJ2-7, with TRBD1 identical over 11 bases. The CDR3 extends over 14 amino acids. Germline values: CDR1 LGHDT, CDR2 YNNKEL (reference sequence). Trimming at V came to 4 bases and at J to 5 bases, leaving 4 bases not matched to a gene. The CDR3 loop is CASSRTGGGNEQYF. The CDR3 region has the DNA TGTGCCAGCAGCCGGACAGGGGGCGGGAACGAGCAGTACTTC.

The gene calls are TRBV6-1 and TRBJ1-1, with TRBD1 matching over 7 bases. Germline loops: CDR1 MNHNS, CDR2 SASEGT. Losses at the gene ends were 1 base for V and 7 bases for J; bases not matched to a gene: 6. The CDR3 consists of 14 residues. In nucleotides, the CDR3 is TGTGCCAGCAGTGAAGTGGAACAGGGGCATGAAGCTTTCTTT. Translation: CASSEVEQGHEAFF.

This clonotype appeared once. The genes are TRBV10-3 and TRBJ2-7; D is perhaps TRBD1 (6 bases). The CDR3 has 13 amino acids. V lost 8 bases and J 2 bases, leaving 13 bases between the germline ends. Germline lookup yields CDR1 ENHRY and CDR2 SYGVKD. CDR3 sequence (DNA): TGTGCCATCGGGGTGGGACAAGCCTACGAGCAGTACTTC. Its protein product is CAIGVGQAYEQYF.

The chain uses TRBV2 and TRBJ1-2, with 8 positions matching TRBD1. Germline loops: CDR1 SNHLY, CDR2 FYNNEI. J lost 5 bases, V lost 6 bases, and 11 bases had no gene match. The CDR3 is 15 residues long. The CDR3 DNA is TGTGCCAGCAGAAACGGGGCAGGGGGCGGGTATGGCTACACCTTC. The encoded protein is CASRNGAGGGYGYTF.

This clonotype was detected many times. The chain combines TRBV2 with TRBJ1-1, with unresolved D. This CDR3 region has 14 residues. Germline CDR1 is SNHLY and CDR2 is FYNNEI. The V end was cut by 2 bases, the J end by 2 bases, with 9 bases between. In nucleotides, the CDR3 is TGTGCCAGCAGTGAATGGGCGGCCAACACTGAAGCTTTCTTT. As protein: CASSEWAANTEAFF.

A few counts support this clonotype. The J gene is TRBJ1-3, the V gene TRBV5-1; no clear D gene. The CDR3 totals 14 residues. Trimming removed 7 bases at V and 0 bases at J, with 11 bases between. Germline loops: CDR1 SGHRS, CDR2 YFSETQ. The CDR3 DNA reads as TGCGCCAGCGGGCTCCAGGACTCTGGAAACACCATATATTTT. Translation gives CASGLQDSGNTIYF.

CDR3 region: CASSRSRGNYGYTF. The CDR3 nucleotides are TGTGCCAGCAGCCGAAGCAGGGGAAACTATGGCTACACCTTC. The chain recombines TRBV7-2 with TRBJ1-2; D possibly corresponds to TRBD1 (6 bases). Per the germline V gene, CDR1 is SGHTA and CDR2 is FQGNSA. Trimming shortened V by 5 bases and J by 2 bases, and 12 bases separated the two germline ends. This CDR3 has 14 amino acids.

This clonotype showed up just a few times. The genes are TRBV27 and TRBJ2-3, with TRBD1 identical over 7 bases. Germline loops: CDR1 MNHEY, CDR2 SMNVEV (reference sequence). The CDR3 has 16 residues. After removal of 6 bases from V and 2 bases from J, the junction contained 11 bases not matched to a gene. The CDR3 DNA follows: TGTGCCAGCAGGAAATCCGGGACAGACACCACAGATACGCAGTATTTT. This encodes CASRKSGTDTTDTQYF.

This clonotype has only a few counts. The chain joins TRBV12-3 or TRBV12-4 to TRBJ1-1; no definite D call. This CDR3 comprises 16 residues. V dropped 1 base and J dropped 1 base, with 13 bases sitting between them. The chain's CDR3 is CASSLVEGRGNTEAFF. The CDR3 region has the DNA TGTGCCAGCAGTTTAGTCGAAGGGCGGGGGAACACTGAAGCTTTCTTT.

This clonotype was detected ten times or more. The CDR3 sequence is CASSQETGDGTEAFF. CDR3 bases: TGTGCCAGCAGCCAAGAAACAGGGGATGGGACTGAAGCTTTCTTT. The chain joins TRBV7-2 to TRBJ1-1; 7 nucleotides agree with TRBD1. This CDR3 is 15 amino acids long. Trimming at V came to 5 bases and at J to 5 bases, leaving 11 bases not matched to a gene. Germline lookup yields CDR1 SGHTA and CDR2 FQGNSA.

This clonotype has a single count. The chain couples TRBV4-2 to TRBJ2-3; 14 bases line up with TRBD2. The CDR3 consists of 19 residues. V trimming: 1 base; J trimming: 4 bases; junction bases outside the gene matches: 10. The V gene's germline CDR1 is LGHNA and CDR2 YNFKEQ. The DNA for the CDR3 is TGTGCCAGCAGCCAAGCGGGACTAGCGGGAGTCTTCGGACCAGATACGCAGTATTTT. This encodes CASSQAGLAGVFGPDTQYF.

This clonotype was detected only a few times. This chain joins TRBV5-6 and TRBJ1-2; possibly TRBD1 for D (5 bases). The ends were cut back, 3 bases at V and 2 bases at J, with 11 bases in the middle. The CDR3 loop spans 14 amino acids. CDR1 and CDR2 (germline): SGHDT, YYEEEE. The CDR3 DNA follows: TGTGCCAGCAGCTGGGACGCTAGCAACTATGGCTACACCTTC. This sequence encodes CASSWDASNYGYTF.

On this clonotype itself: This sequence may be a read error, since a much larger clone differs from it by one base. As DNA, the CDR3 is TGTGCCAGCAGTGAAGCGGCGGGAGGGACATACGATGAGCAGTTCTTC. It yields the protein CASSEAAGGTYDEQFF. The chain couples TRBV2 to TRBJ2-1; 9 bases fit TRBD2. The CDR3 has 16 amino acids. Germline V gives CDR1 SNHLY, CDR2 FYNNEI. The V gene end was trimmed by 0 bases and the J gene end by 8 bases; junction bases not matched to a gene: 8.

This clonotype was counted at least ten times. This chain links TRBV12-3 or TRBV12-4 with TRBJ2-7; D unclear. V gave up 7 bases and J gave up 2 bases, with 18 bases separating them. The CDR3 runs 15 residues. Here the CDR3 DNA reads TGTGCCAGCACCACCAACGAAGGCCTCCCCTACGAGCAGTACTTC. Encoded protein: CASTTNEGLPYEQYF.

The chain has TRBV10-3 and TRBJ2-7, with 14 bases that match TRBD2. CDR3 length equals 15 residues. CDR1 is ENHRY, CDR2 SYGVKD, per germline. V lost 5 bases to trimming and J lost 4 bases; unmatched junction nucleotides: 4. The CDR3 protein is CAISTRTSGGYEQYF. The CDR3 region has the DNA TGTGCCATCAGTACAAGGACTAGCGGGGGGTACGAGCAGTACTTC.

The gene calls are TRBV2 and TRBJ1-2; 7 bases are shared with TRBD1. Trimming at V came to 7 bases and at J to 4 bases, leaving 15 bases not matched to a gene. CDR3 length equals 16 residues. CDR1 and CDR2 from the germline V gene are SNHLY and FYNNEI. This chain's CDR3 is CASKLVRDSGSYGYTF. In DNA, the CDR3 is TGTGCCAGCAAACTAGTCCGGGACAGTGGAAGCTATGGCTACACCTTC.

This clonotype was observed many times. V usage is TRBV13 and J usage is TRBJ2-7; 8 bases fit TRBD2. Germline CDR1 is PRHDT and CDR2 is FYEKMQ (reference sequence). After removal of 2 bases from V and 1 base from J, the junction contained 4 bases not matched to a gene. The CDR3 consists of 15 residues. CDR3 nucleotides: TGTGCCAGCAGCTTAACTAGCGGCGATTCCTACGAGCAGTACTTC. Translated: CASSLTSGDSYEQYF.

This clonotype was counted at least ten times. The chain employs TRBV2 and TRBJ2-1; maybe TRBD2 (5 bases). This CDR3 is built from 12 residues. Germline-derived CDR1 and CDR2 are SNHLY and FYNNEI. Trimming cost V 7 bases and J 7 bases, with 11 bases left between them. The CDR3 loop is CASTLSGNEQFF. Here the CDR3 DNA reads TGTGCCAGCACACTCTCGGGAAATGAGCAGTTCTTC.